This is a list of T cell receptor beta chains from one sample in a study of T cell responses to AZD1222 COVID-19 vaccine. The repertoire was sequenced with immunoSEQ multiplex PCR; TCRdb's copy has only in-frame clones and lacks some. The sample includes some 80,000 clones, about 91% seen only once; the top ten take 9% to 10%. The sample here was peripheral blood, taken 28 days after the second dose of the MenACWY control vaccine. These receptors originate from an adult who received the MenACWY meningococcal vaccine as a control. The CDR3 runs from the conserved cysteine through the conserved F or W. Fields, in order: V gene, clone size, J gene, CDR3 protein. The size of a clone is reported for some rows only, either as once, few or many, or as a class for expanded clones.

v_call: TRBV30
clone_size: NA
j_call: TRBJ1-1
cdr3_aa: CAWGLPGYSEAFF

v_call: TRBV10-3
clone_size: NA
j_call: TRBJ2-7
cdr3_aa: CAISVNLRGGNYEQYF

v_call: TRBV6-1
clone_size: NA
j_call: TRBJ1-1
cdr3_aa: CASSEARERREAAFF

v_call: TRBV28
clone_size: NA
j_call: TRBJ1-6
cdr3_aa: CASRSGDSPLHF

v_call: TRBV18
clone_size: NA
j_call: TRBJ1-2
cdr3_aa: CASSPSHQVPGYTF

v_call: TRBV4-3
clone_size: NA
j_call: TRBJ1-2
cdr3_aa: CASSQDQGNYGYTF

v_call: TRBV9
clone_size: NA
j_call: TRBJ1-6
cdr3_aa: CASTLDSVSYNSPLHF

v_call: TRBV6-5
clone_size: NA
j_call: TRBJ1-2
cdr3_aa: CASSPGGAFYGYTF

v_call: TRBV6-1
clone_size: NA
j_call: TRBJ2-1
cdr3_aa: CASSDSAGSYNEQFF

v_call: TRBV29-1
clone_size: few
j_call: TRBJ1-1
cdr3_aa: CSGVVSRGIGNTEAFF

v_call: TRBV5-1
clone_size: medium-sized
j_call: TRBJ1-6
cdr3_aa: CASSPGGQGAPSYNSPLHF

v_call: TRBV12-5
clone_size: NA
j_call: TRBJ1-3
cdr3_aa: CASGRGGGNTIYF

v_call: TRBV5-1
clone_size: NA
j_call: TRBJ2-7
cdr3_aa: CASSLSLTDYEQYF

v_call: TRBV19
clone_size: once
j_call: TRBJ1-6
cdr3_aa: CASSIQGGSPLHF

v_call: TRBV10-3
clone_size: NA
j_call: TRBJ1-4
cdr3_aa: CAISESKFGTGLEKLFF

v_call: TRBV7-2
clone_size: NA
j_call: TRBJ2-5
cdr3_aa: CASSLGGRYQETQYF